One sample yielded the 10 T cell receptor beta chains listed below, sequenced in a study of cytomegalovirus exposure and HLA in healthy donors. Primers: 60 Vbeta forward and 13 Jbeta reverse. Libraries were prepared by immunoSEQ multiplex PCR; TCRdb keeps only in-frame clonotypes and omits some of them. The table lists about 160,000 clones, 70% to 75% of them singletons. The sequencing input was PBMCs. These receptors came from a man younger than 35 in good health and CMV-seropositive.

The chain joins TRBV11-2 to TRBJ1-3; D unclear. CDR1 is SGHAT, CDR2 FQNNGV, per germline. CDR3 length equals 12 residues. V was pared by 6 bases and J by 7 bases, with 10 bases between. CDR3 residues: CASSPSGNTIYF. CDR3 nucleotides: TGTGCCAGCAGTCCCAGCGGTAACACCATATATTTT. The whole variable domain, filled in from reference TRBV11-2 and TRBJ1-3, reads EAGVAQSPRYKIIEKRQSVAFWCNPISGHATLYWYQQILGQGPKLLIQFQNNGVVDDSQLPKDRFSAERLKGVDSTLKIQPAKLEDSAVYLCASSPSGNTIYFGEGSWLTVV.

The chain uses TRBV6-1 and TRBJ2-2; D is perhaps TRBD2 (5 bases). The V end lost 3 bases, the J end lost 6 bases, and 8 bases lay between the germline ends. The CDR3 runs to 13 residues. In germline, CDR1 is MNHNS, CDR2 SASEGT. CDR3 sequence (DNA): TGTGCCAGCAGTGAGGGAGAATCCGGGGAGCTGTTTTTT. Encoded protein: CASSEGESGELFF.

As concerns this clone: The germline gene is not matched at one end of the junction; a read error may be the cause. The chain couples TRBV6-1 to TRBJ1-6, with 9 positions matching TRBD1. CDR3 size: 15 residues. Germline V CDR1 and CDR2: MNHNS, SASEGT. The CDR3, as DNA: TGTCCCAGCACGTGGGACAGGGAGGCCTCTTCACCCCTCCACTTT. Translation: CPSTWDREASSPLHF.

The chain uses TRBV5-1 and TRBJ1-1; 7 nucleotides line up with TRBD1. The CDR3 is 13 residues long. Germline lookup yields CDR1 SGHRS and CDR2 YFSETQ. V lost 3 bases and J lost 4; bases outside the gene matches: 3. In nucleotides, the CDR3 is TGCGCCAGCAGCTCTGACAGGGTCACTGAAGCTTTCTTT. Translation: CASSSDRVTEAFF.

The rearrangement links TRBV6-1 to TRBJ2-1; 9 nucleotides align to TRBD1. The CDR3 runs 14 residues. The germline V gene has CDR1 MNHNS and CDR2 SASEGT. V was pared by 5 bases and J by 9 bases, with 8 bases of the junction left unmatched. The CDR3 protein is CASSTTGGRIEQFF. The CDR3, as DNA: TGTGCCAGCAGTACGACAGGGGGTAGAATTGAGCAGTTCTTC.

The chain carries TRBV18 and TRBJ1-4; the D gene is possibly TRBD1 (5 bases). V was pared by 3 bases and J by 8 bases, with 10 bases between. The V gene's germline CDR1 is KGHSH and CDR2 LQKENI. This CDR3 is built from 13 residues. DNA for the CDR3: TGTGCCAGCTCACCTTCGGGGGAGGAAAAACTGTTTTTT. Translated, it gives CASSPSGEEKLFF.

This rearrangement joins TRBV5-1 to TRBJ2-5; 11 bases are a match to TRBD2. The trim removed 0 bases at V and 11 bases at J, leaving 6 bases unmatched. CDR1 is SGHRS and CDR2 is YFSETQ in the germline V gene. This CDR3 contains 14 residues. The CDR3 DNA reads TGCGCCAGCAGCTTGGAAACTAGCGGGAGAACTCAGTACTTC. As protein: CASSLETSGRTQYF.

This clone has just a few counts. This rearrangement joins TRBV9 to TRBJ2-1; D is ambiguous. The V end lost 0 bases, the J end lost 8 bases, and 15 bases lay between the germline ends. This CDR3 spans 15 amino acids. CDR1 and CDR2 (germline): SGDLS, YYNGEE. Here the CDR3 reads CASSVGGYPMDEQFF. CDR3 DNA: TGTGCCAGCAGCGTAGGAGGCTACCCGATGGATGAGCAGTTCTTC.

The V gene is TRBV29-1, the J gene TRBJ1-2; D possibly corresponds to TRBD1 (6 bases). The CDR3 is made up of 13 amino acids. Trimming removed 0 bases from V and 5 bases from J, with 10 bases in between. The germline V gene encodes CDR1 SQVTM and CDR2 ANQGSEA. CDR3 loop: CSVEEDRFYGYTF. The CDR3 DNA reads as TGCAGCGTTGAAGAGGACAGATTTTATGGCTACACCTTC.

This chain connects TRBV11-3 to TRBJ2-1; 11 bases agree with TRBD2. Germline CDR1 and CDR2: SGHNT and YENEEA. This CDR3 comprises 13 residues. The V gene end was trimmed by 8 bases and the J gene end by 12 bases; junction bases not matched to a gene: 9. The CDR3 region is CASRMTSGMAQFF. In DNA, the CDR3 is TGTGCCAGCCGTATGACTAGCGGGATGGCGCAGTTCTTC. The full variable domain, rest sourced from reference TRBV11-3 and TRBJ2-1, is EAGVVQSPRYKIIEKKQPVAFWCNPISGHNTLYWYLQNLGQGPELLIRYENEEAVDDSQLPKDRFSAERLKGVDSTLKIQPAELGDSAVYLCASRMTSGMAQFFGPGTRLTVL.